The 30 T cell receptor beta chains below all came from one sample that was sequenced in a study of blood T cell repertoires in COVID-19. Sequencing was performed with immunoSEQ multiplex PCR; in TCRdb, only in-frame clones are kept and a portion is missing. The sample comprises about 200,000 clones, about 85% of which are singletons, and approximately 19% rests with the top ten. The specimen sequenced was PBMCs or T cells enriched from blood (not recorded which). The origin of the receptors is a man aged 35-49 years who had recovered from COVID-19.

V and J are TRBV19 and TRBJ2-7; TRBD1 matches at 7 bases. Germline-derived CDR1 and CDR2 are LNHDA and SQIVND (reference sequence). This CDR3 has 14 residues. The V and J ends lost 5 bases and 3 bases, in that order; junction bases with no gene match: 7. The CDR3 loop is CASSRYYRGYEQYF. CDR3 in DNA: TGTGCCAGTAGTCGGTATTACAGGGGCTACGAGCAGTACTTC. The full variable domain, in which reference TRBV19 and TRBJ2-7 provide the parts outside the CDR3, is DGGITQSPKYLFRKEGQNVTLSCEQNLNHDAMYWYRQDPGQGLRLIYYSQIVNDFQKGDIAEGYSVSREKKESFPLTVTSAQKNPTAFYLCASSRYYRGYEQYFGPGTRLTVT.

This clone was observed once. This chain connects TRBV9 to TRBJ2-1; a weak D match, TRBD2 (5 bases). Per germline, CDR1 SGDLS and CDR2 YYNGEE. V was cut by 2 bases and J by 2 bases, with 11 bases left in between. This CDR3 spans 15 amino acids. In DNA form, the CDR3 reads TGTGCCAGCAGCGTCTCCGGGGAGACCTACAATGAGCAGTTCTTC. This translates into CASSVSGETYNEQFF. The full variable domain, in which reference TRBV9 and TRBJ2-1 provide the parts outside the CDR3, is DSGVTQTPKHLITATGQRVTLRCSPRSGDLSVYWYQQSLDQGLQFLIQYYNGEERAKGNILERFSAQQFPDLHSELNLSSLELGDSALYFCASSVSGETYNEQFFGPGTRLTVL.

V and J are TRBV11-2 and TRBJ2-3; a weak D match, TRBD1 (5 bases). V shed 4 bases and J shed 8 bases, with 16 bases lying between them. Germline V gives CDR1 SGHAT, CDR2 FQNNGV. The CDR3 extends over 14 amino acids. The CDR3 reads CASSWMQGLGTQYF. CDR3 bases: TGTGCCAGCAGCTGGATGCAGGGCCTCGGTACGCAGTATTTT.

This chain links TRBV6-5 with TRBJ2-1, with TRBD2 identical over 12 bases. Germline V gene lookup returns CDR1 MNHEY and CDR2 SVGAGI. This CDR3 region has 15 residues. The trim removed 8 bases at V and 9 bases at J, leaving 11 bases unmatched. CDR3 bases: TGTGCCAGCGAACCCTCTAGCGGGAGGGCTAGTGAGCAGTTCTTC. Its translation is CASEPSSGRASEQFF.

This sequence joins TRBV12-3 or TRBV12-4 and TRBJ2-7, with TRBD1 matching 9 bases. The CDR3 sequence is 13 residues long. The V segment lost 1 base and the J segment 7 bases; nucleotides outside the gene matches: 2. CDR3 in DNA: TGTGCCAGCAGTTTAGGGGACAGGGTGGAGCAGTACTTC. It specifies CASSLGDRVEQYF.

The chain uses TRBV6-1 and TRBJ2-1; 7 nucleotides line up with TRBD1. Germline CDR1 MNHNS, CDR2 SASEGT. The CDR3 contains 17 residues. V was pared by 4 bases and J by 0 bases, with 9 bases of the junction left unmatched. In DNA, the CDR3 is TGTGCCAGCAGTGTCACTCAGACAGGGTACTCCTACAATGAGCAGTTCTTC. This encodes CASSVTQTGYSYNEQFF.

The rearrangement joins TRBV30 to TRBJ1-2, with 9 nucleotides matching TRBD1. Germline CDR1 reads GTSNPN; CDR2 reads SVGIG (reference sequence). Trimming at V came to 4 bases and at J to 2 bases, leaving 2 bases not matched to a gene. CDR3 length: 13 residues. CDR3 nucleotides: TGTGCCTGGAATGACAGGGGGAACTATGGCTACACCTTC. Translated: CAWNDRGNYGYTF.

The chain joins TRBV5-4 to TRBJ2-1; D may be TRBD2 (5 bases). Germline V gives CDR1 SGHNT, CDR2 YYREEE (reference sequence). The CDR3 has 14 residues. Trimming took off 2 bases at V and 2 bases at J, with 8 bases between the two ends. CDR3 region: CASSFSGTYNEQFF. DNA of the CDR3: TGTGCCAGCAGCTTCAGCGGAACCTACAATGAGCAGTTCTTC.

This chain connects TRBV28 to TRBJ2-3, with D unclear. The V and J ends lost 3 bases and 10 bases respectively, with 17 bases between them. The CDR3 has 14 amino acids. CDR1 and CDR2 (germline): MDHEN, SYDVKM. The CDR3 region is CASSFSNFRRAQYF. The CDR3 DNA reads as TGTGCCAGCAGTTTCTCCAACTTCCGAAGAGCGCAGTATTTT.

The V gene is TRBV11-2, the J gene TRBJ2-1, with a tentative D call TRBD2 (5 bases). The germline V gene encodes CDR1 SGHAT and CDR2 FQNNGV. V was shortened by 0 bases and J by 4 bases, with 13 bases between the two germline ends. The CDR3 has 16 residues. The CDR3 spells CASSLERLSTYNEQFF. CDR3 sequence (DNA): TGTGCCAGCAGCTTAGAACGACTATCCACATACAATGAGCAGTTCTTC.

The chain combines TRBV9 with TRBJ2-7; D not resolved. V lost 2 bases to trimming and J lost 3 bases, with 12 bases between them. The CDR3 is 14 residues long. From germline, CDR1 is SGDLS and CDR2 YYNGEE. Here the CDR3 DNA reads TGTGCCAGCAGCGTGTCAGGTGAATTCTACGAGCAGTACTTC. As protein: CASSVSGEFYEQYF.

This sequence joins TRBV2 and TRBJ1-1; no reliable D call. The CDR3 is made up of 12 amino acids. Germline-derived CDR1 and CDR2 are SNHLY and FYNNEI. V lost 7 bases and J 6 bases, leaving 12 bases between the germline ends. The CDR3 region has the DNA TGTGCCAGCATTAGGGAGGTTGCTGAAGCTTTCTTT. This translates into CASIREVAEAFF.

The V gene is TRBV5-1, the J gene TRBJ2-3; TRBD1 matches at 7 bases. Unmatched junction bases numbered 7, after V lost 4 bases and J lost 5 bases. Germline loops: CDR1 SGHRS, CDR2 YFSETQ. This CDR3 has 14 amino acids. CDR3 in amino acids: CASSIRQGKDTQYF. The CDR3 DNA follows: TGCGCCAGCAGCATTAGACAGGGTAAAGATACGCAGTATTTT.

The chain recombines TRBV11-3 with TRBJ2-1; TRBD1 matches 7 bases. Germline CDR1 SGHNT, CDR2 YENEEA. This CDR3 is built from 13 residues. Trimming took 5 bases from V and 9 from J; bases not matched to a gene: 7. CDR3 in DNA: TGTGCCAGCAGCCCAGGGGGTTTGGGTGAGCAGTTCTTC. Translating it yields CASSPGGLGEQFF.

This chain links TRBV7-2 with TRBJ2-1, with 7 nucleotides matching TRBD2. The germline gives CDR1 SGHTA, CDR2 FQGNSA. V shed 6 bases, J shed 7 bases, and the junction held 9 bases outside the gene matches. The CDR3 consists of 14 residues. The CDR3, as DNA: TGTGCCAGCAGTCCCCCCCCTAGCGGTAATGAGCAGTTCTTC. Protein sequence: CASSPPPSGNEQFF.

In its sample, this clone was seen once. The rearrangement links TRBV10-3 to TRBJ2-1; 11 bases agree with TRBD2. Germline CDR1 ENHRY, CDR2 SYGVKD. V gave up 2 bases and J gave up 6 bases; unmatched junction bases: 12. This CDR3 has 18 amino acids. CDR3 in amino acids: CAISENMQRLAGSNEQFF. CDR3 nucleotides: TGTGCCATCAGTGAGAATATGCAACGACTAGCGGGATCCAATGAGCAGTTCTTC.

This chain joins TRBV18 and TRBJ2-7, with TRBD2 matching over 7 bases. CDR1 is KGHSH and CDR2 is LQKENI in the germline V gene. CDR3 length equals 13 residues. The V segment lost 2 bases and the J segment 8 bases; nucleotides outside the gene matches: 6. The CDR3, as DNA: TGTGCCAGCTCACCAGCGGGAGTAGGAAAGCAGTACTTC. Encoded protein: CASSPAGVGKQYF.

The rearrangement links TRBV6-2 or TRBV6-3 to TRBJ2-7, with 10 bases fitting TRBD2. This CDR3 contains 16 residues. Unmatched junction bases numbered 15, after V lost 5 bases and J lost 8 bases. From germline, CDR1 is MNHEY and CDR2 SVGEGT. CDR3 bases: TGTGCCAGCAGTCTCACCCGGGCTAGCGGGAGAGATCAGCAGTACTTC. Translation: CASSLTRASGRDQQYF.

The gene calls are TRBV13 and TRBJ1-1, with D unresolved. Germline CDR1 reads PRHDT; CDR2 reads FYEKMQ (reference sequence). This CDR3 has 13 amino acids. The ends were cut back, 1 base at V and 11 bases at J, with 14 bases in the middle. Written as DNA, the CDR3 is TGTGCCAGCAGCTTAGTTTTTGACCTCGGGGCTTTCTTT. Translated, it gives CASSLVFDLGAFF.

This sequence joins TRBV5-6 and TRBJ2-7; 13 bases align to TRBD2. V lost 0 bases, J lost 12 bases, and 9 bases stayed unmatched. The germline V gene encodes CDR1 SGHDT and CDR2 YYEEEE. This CDR3 spans 15 amino acids. The CDR3 nucleotides read TGTGCCAGCAGCTTGGCCAAGACTAGCGGGGGGTTAAGGTACTTC. This gives the protein CASSLAKTSGGLRYF.

CDR3 DNA sequence: TGCGCCAGCAGTGAGTTTCTGGACAGGGGGCGGGAGGAGCAGTTCTTC. Protein: CASSEFLDRGREEQFF. The chain recombines TRBV10-1 with TRBJ2-1; 11 positions agree with TRBD1. In germline, CDR1 is WNHNN, CDR2 SYGVQD (reference sequence). With 1 base clipped from V and 10 bases from J, the junction kept 9 bases outside the gene matches. The CDR3 has 16 residues.

This clone was seen a handful of times. The V call is TRBV2, the J call TRBJ1-5; 7 bases match TRBD1. Trimming took 3 bases from V and 10 from J; bases not matched to a gene: 6. This CDR3 has 13 amino acids. The V gene's germline CDR1 is SNHLY and CDR2 FYNNEI. DNA of the CDR3: TGTGCCAGCAGTGAGACAGGGACGAGACCCCAGCATTTT. Residues: CASSETGTRPQHF.

This clone has more than one count but fewer than ten. The chain carries TRBV9 and TRBJ2-7; no reliable D call. Germline V lookup: CDR1 SGDLS, CDR2 YYNGEE. V was cut by 0 bases and J by 3 bases, with 13 bases left in between. The CDR3 loop spans 15 amino acids. CDR3 residues: CASSVGHTNFYEQYF. CDR3 sequence (DNA): TGTGCCAGCAGCGTAGGACACACCAACTTCTACGAGCAGTACTTC.

The CDR3 DNA follows: TGCAGCGGGGAGGGGAGGCCAGATACGCAGTATTTT. Its translation: CSGEGRPDTQYF. The gene calls are TRBV29-1 and TRBJ2-3; 7 positions match TRBD2. In germline, CDR1 is SQVTM, CDR2 ANQGSEA. CDR3 size: 12 residues. The junction had 5 bases not matched to a gene; V was cut back by 7 bases and J by 4 bases.

The V and J genes are TRBV4-1 and TRBJ2-5, with a weak D call TRBD1 (7 bases). V was trimmed by 6 bases and J by 5 bases, leaving 10 bases between them. Germline loops: CDR1 MGHRA, CDR2 YSYEKL. The CDR3 is 12 residues long. CDR3 DNA: TGCGCCAGCAGTCAGGGGGGCGAGACCCAGTACTTC. Amino acids: CASSQGGETQYF.

The chain uses TRBV7-2 and TRBJ1-5; D gene ambiguous. The CDR3 sequence is 15 residues long. With 3 bases removed from V and 7 bases from J, the gap between germline ends came to 16 bases. Germline loops: CDR1 SGHTA, CDR2 FQGNSA. The CDR3 coding sequence is TGTGCCAGCAGCTTCGGGTTAATCGGCGGGCAGCCCCAGCATTTT. This encodes CASSFGLIGGQPQHF.

This chain connects TRBV18 to TRBJ1-3, with TRBD1 identical over 8 bases. The CDR3 has 15 amino acids. In germline, CDR1 is KGHSH, CDR2 LQKENI. V was pared by 3 bases and J by 5 bases, with 6 bases of the junction left unmatched. This CDR3 reads CASSPTGVSRNTIYF. The CDR3, as DNA: TGTGCCAGCTCACCGACAGGGGTTTCAAGAAACACCATATATTTT.

V usage is TRBV7-2 and J usage is TRBJ2-5, with D maybe TRBD1 (5 bases). Per the germline V gene, CDR1 is SGHTA and CDR2 is FQGNSA. This CDR3 has 16 amino acids. Trimming left V 4 bases short and J 2 bases short, with 17 bases between. CDR3 DNA sequence: TGTGCCAGCAGCTATTACTCGACAGACTTTCAAGAGACCCAGTACTTC. Its translation is CASSYYSTDFQETQYF.

V is TRBV5-4 and J is TRBJ1-1; 7 bases match TRBD1. V shed 0 bases, J shed 3 bases, and the junction held 5 bases outside the gene matches. Germline assignment: CDR1 SGHNT and CDR2 YYREEE (reference sequence). The CDR3 is made up of 15 amino acids. The CDR3 spells CASSLAGGKYTEAFF. The CDR3 coding sequence is TGTGCCAGCAGCTTGGCAGGGGGAAAATACACTGAAGCTTTCTTT.

The chain is built from TRBV3-1 (or the pseudogene TRBV3-2) and TRBJ2-7; 8 bases are a match to TRBD2. Trimming removed 5 bases from V and 5 bases from J; junction bases left unmatched: 11. The V gene's germline CDR1 is LGHDT and CDR2 YNNKEL (reference sequence). This CDR3 is 15 amino acids long. The CDR3 here is CASSASGRNYHEQYF. The CDR3 DNA reads as TGTGCCAGCAGCGCCAGCGGGAGAAACTATCACGAGCAGTACTTC.